The clone carrying this T cell receptor (beta chain) showed up just a few times. What it recognizes is unknown. The sample is drawn from a study of blood T cells in healthy people across ages. This CDR3 is built from 17 residues. Trimming cost V 3 bases and J 9 bases, with 24 bases left between them. Germline V gene lookup returns CDR1 SNHLY and CDR2 FYNNEI. Using a J-beta primer mix together with a sample-barcoded 5' primer, a second PCR was run for roughly 7 to 11 cycles. Every sample produced at least 3 million CDR3-containing paired-end reads. TCRdb processed the 5' RACE reads anew with MiXCR; each CDR3 protein has one entry. The sample holds approximately 1.5 million distinct CDR3 sequences, 30% to 40% seen once. Overall study results and limits: Higher diversity and more naive CD4+ cells were features of long-lived donors, compared to aged donors.

The clonotype comes from a woman in her thirties in good health. The chain recombines TRBV2 with TRBJ2-1, with a tentative D call TRBD1 (5 bases). The specimen was blood. The CDR3 region has the DNA TGTGCCAGCAGTGACCCCCGCAATGGGCCACTAAGGGGTGAGCAGTTCTTC. This codes for CASSDPRNGPLRGEQFF.